The 27 T cell receptor beta chains below all came from one sample that was sequenced in a study of T cells in Graves' hyperthyroidism and ophthalmopathy. Template material for amplifying TCR beta CDR3 regions consisted of RNA transcripts. With the HTBI primer set, the TCR CDR3 went through a first round of RT-PCR. Each CDR3 protein is one row after TCRdb ran MiXCR on the multiplex PCR reads. The sample includes roughly 840,000 distinct CDR3 sequences, 38% of them seen just once. The sequenced material came from blood. These receptors originate from a man between 18 and 35 years old with Graves' hyperthyroidism.

In this sample, this clonotype turned up many times. This chain joins TRBV10-3 and TRBJ2-7; 7 positions agree with TRBD1. The germline gives CDR1 ENHRY, CDR2 SYGVKD. This CDR3 spans 12 amino acids. With V trimmed by 2 bases and J by 6 bases, 1 base remained unmatched. The CDR3 bases are TGTGCCATCAGTGAGACAGGGGTCGAGCAGTACTTC. This translates into CAISETGVEQYF.

This clonotype was observed at least ten times. This chain joins TRBV7-9 and TRBJ1-2; D unresolved. This CDR3 spans 13 amino acids. Germline V gives CDR1 SEHNR, CDR2 FQNEAQ (reference sequence). V lost 1 base and J 4 bases, leaving 7 bases between the germline ends. DNA of the CDR3: TGTGCCAGCAGCTTAGTTAGGGCCTATGGCTACACCTTC. As protein: CASSLVRAYGYTF. The whole variable domain, remainder taken from reference TRBV7-9 and TRBJ1-2, is DTGVSQNPRHKITKRGQNVTFRCDPISEHNRLYWYRQTLGQGPEFLTYFQNEAQLEKSRLLSDRFSAERPKGSFSTLEIQRTEQGDSAMYLCASSLVRAYGYTFGSGTRLTVV.

This chain uses TRBV7-8 with TRBJ1-1, with a weak D call TRBD1 (5 bases). This CDR3 is built from 16 residues. Trimming shortened V by 3 bases and J by 1 base, and 15 bases separated the two germline ends. CDR1 and CDR2 from the germline V gene are SGHVS and FQNEAQ. CDR3 coding DNA: TGTGCCAGCAGCTTTCCCTACGGCAGGGCGAACACTGAAGCTTTCTTT. It translates to CASSFPYGRANTEAFF. Drawing the rest from reference TRBV7-8 and TRBJ1-1, the complete variable domain is GAGVSQSPRYKVAKRGQDVALRCDPISGHVSLFWYQQALGQGPEFLTYFQNEAQLDKSGLPSDRFFAERPEGSVSTLKIQRTQQEDSAVYLCASSFPYGRANTEAFFGQGTRLTVV.

The chain links TRBV25-1 to TRBJ1-6, with 8 bases fitting TRBD1. Germline CDR1 is MGHDK and CDR2 is SYGVNS. With 3 bases clipped from V and 7 bases from J, the junction kept 2 bases outside the gene matches. The CDR3 runs 14 residues. The CDR3 reads CASSDRQGNSPLHF. The CDR3 nucleotides read TGTGCCAGCAGTGATCGACAGGGGAATTCACCCCTCCACTTT.

Comments on this clonotype: Without the conserved terminal phenylalanine or tryptophan, this CDR3 likely stems from a read error. The DNA is omitted, as the CDR3 cannot be located on it reliably, and the CDR3 follows TCRdb's listing. This chain uses TRBV19 with TRBJ1-6. With termini counted, the CDR3 has 8 amino acids. Germline V gene lookup returns CDR1 LNHDA and CDR2 SQIVND (reference sequence). Here the CDR3 reads CASSPRQA.

V is TRBV11-2 and J is TRBJ2-7; tentatively, D is TRBD1 or TRBD2 (5 bases each). V was shortened by 3 bases and J by 6 bases, with 15 bases between the two germline ends. Germline CDR1 is SGHAT and CDR2 is FQNNGV. The CDR3 has 14 amino acids. DNA of the CDR3: TGTGCCAGCAGCTTTACCGGGACCCCACGCGAGCAGTACTTC. It codes for CASSFTGTPREQYF.

Many counts were recorded for this clonotype. One end of the junction varies from germline; a read error may be responsible. This sequence joins TRBV2 and TRBJ1-2, with a possible D match to TRBD1 (6 bases). This CDR3 contains 12 residues. Germline CDR1 and CDR2: SNHLY and FYNNEI. DNA for the CDR3: TGCGCCGAGGGGGGCCCGAACTATGGCTACACCTTC. It yields the protein CAEGGPNYGYTF. The full variable domain, in which reference TRBV2 and TRBJ1-2 provide the parts outside the CDR3, is EPEVTQTPSHQVTQMGQEVILRCVPISNHLYFYWYRQILGQKVEFLVSFYNNEISEKSEIFDDQFSVERPDGSNFTLKIRSTKLEDSAMYFCAEGGPNYGYTFGSGTRLTVV.

Comments on this clonotype: Being one base from a much bigger clone, this may be a read error. V usage is TRBV2 and J usage is TRBJ1-4; the D is unclear. The germline V gene encodes CDR1 SNHLY and CDR2 FYNNEI. V lost 3 bases to trimming and J lost 7 bases, with 0 bases between them. The CDR3 has 10 amino acids. The CDR3 DNA is TGTGCCAGCAGTGATGAAAAACTGTTTTTT. It codes for CASSDEKLFF.

The V call is TRBV6-1, the J call TRBJ1-5, with TRBD1 matching over 9 bases. J lost 5 bases, V lost 5 bases, and 10 bases had no gene match. Germline values: CDR1 MNHNS, CDR2 SASEGT. The CDR3 has 16 amino acids. Here the CDR3 reads CASSYSTGGEDQPQHF. The CDR3 DNA reads TGTGCCAGCAGTTACTCTACAGGGGGCGAGGATCAGCCCCAGCATTTT.

The V call is TRBV10-3, the J call TRBJ2-7, with TRBD1 identical over 9 bases. With V trimmed by 2 bases and J by 3 bases, 2 bases remained unmatched. CDR3 size: 14 residues. Germline V gives CDR1 ENHRY, CDR2 SYGVKD. CDR3: CAISEGDRDYEQYF. Here the CDR3 DNA reads TGTGCCATCAGTGAGGGGGACAGGGACTACGAGCAGTACTTC.

The chain is built from TRBV25-1 and TRBJ1-6; unclear D gene. Germline CDR1 MGHDK, CDR2 SYGVNS. This CDR3 comprises 13 residues. The V and J ends lost 5 bases and 9 bases respectively, with 11 bases between them. CDR3 DNA: TGTGCCAGCAGTTTAGTCGAGGGTTCACCCCTCCACTTT. The encoded protein is CASSLVEGSPLHF.

To note about this clonotype: Since no conserved phenylalanine or tryptophan closes the CDR3, a read error is the likely cause. V gene TRBV12-3 or TRBV12-4 combines with J gene TRBJ2-7; D gene uncertain. V was trimmed by 1 base and J by 3 bases, leaving 4 bases between them. CDR3 length: 12 residues. CDR3 region: CASSLEDYEQYL. CDR3 DNA: TGTGCCAGCAGTTTAGAAGACTACGAGCAGTACCTC.

The chain recombines TRBV10-3 with TRBJ1-5, with D possibly being TRBD2 (5 bases). The DNA end favors TRBJ2-3, so the J call may be wrong. Germline CDR1 reads ENHRY; CDR2 reads SYGVKD. The CDR3 has 12 amino acids. The CDR3 loop is CAISGDTDTQYF. Written as DNA, the CDR3 is TGTGCCATCAGCGGGGACACAGATACGCAGTATTTT.

This clonotype has only a few counts. J is TRBJ2-5 and V is TRBV6-4, with D possibly TRBD2 on 7 matching bases. Trimming shortened V by 11 bases and J by 5 bases, and 12 bases separated the two germline ends. The CDR3 loop spans 11 amino acids. Germline CDR1 MRHNA, CDR2 SNTAGT. The CDR3 here is CAWPGGETQYF. CDR3 sequence (DNA): TGTGCCTGGCCGGGGGGCGAGACCCAGTACTTC.

The genes are TRBV29-1 and TRBJ2-5; no clear D. Trimming cost V 8 bases and J 2 bases, with 9 bases left between them. This CDR3 has 11 residues. The germline V gene has CDR1 SQVTM and CDR2 ANQGSEA. CDR3 region: CSFDAQETQYF. The DNA for the CDR3 is TGCAGCTTCGACGCGCAAGAGACCCAGTACTTC.

In this sample, this clonotype turned up many times. The V call is TRBV7-8, the J call TRBJ2-7, with 12 nucleotides matching TRBD2. The CDR3 loop spans 14 amino acids. Germline values: CDR1 SGHVS, CDR2 FQNEAQ. V lost 5 bases and J lost 2; bases outside the gene matches: 1. The CDR3 DNA sequence: TGTGCCAGCAGCCGACTAGCGGGAGCCTACGAGCAGTACTTC. Its protein is CASSRLAGAYEQYF.

At least ten counts were recorded for this clonotype. The gene calls are TRBV5-1 and TRBJ1-1; a possible D gene is TRBD1 (5 bases). Trimming pared 2 bases from V and 1 base from J, leaving 9 bases between. Germline V CDR1 and CDR2: SGHRS, YFSETQ. The CDR3 is 14 amino acids. The CDR3 reads CASSFQGSNTEAFF. The DNA for the CDR3 is TGCGCCAGCAGCTTTCAGGGATCGAACACTGAAGCTTTCTTT.

The gene calls are TRBV7-9 and TRBJ2-5; D is tentatively TRBD1 or TRBD2 (6 bases each). The CDR3 runs 13 residues. Trimming pared 3 bases from V and 4 bases from J, leaving 9 bases between. Germline V gene data show CDR1 as SEHNR and CDR2 as FQNEAQ (reference sequence). As DNA, the CDR3 is TGTGCCAGCAGCTTTAAGGGGGGAGAGACCCAGTACTTC. This encodes CASSFKGGETQYF.

This clonotype occurred a few times. The rearrangement joins TRBV7-2 to TRBJ1-6, with 7 bases matching TRBD1. Germline-derived CDR1 and CDR2 are SGHTA and FQGNSA. The V segment lost 4 bases and the J segment 6 bases; nucleotides outside the gene matches: 3. The CDR3 contains 14 residues. The chain's CDR3 is CASSSGDSNSPLHF. The CDR3, as DNA: TGTGCCAGCAGCTCCGGGGACAGTAATTCACCCCTCCACTTT.

About this clonotype: One junction end disagrees with the germline gene, perhaps due to a read error. The J gene is TRBJ1-1, the V gene TRBV5-1, with D unclear. The germline V gene encodes CDR1 SGHRS and CDR2 YFSETQ. The CDR3 is made up of 13 amino acids. DNA of the CDR3: TGCGCCAGCAGCTTGAACGGGAACCCTGAAGCTTTCTTT. Encoded protein: CASSLNGNPEAFF.

CDR3 loop: CASSLGTASTNEKLFF. DNA for the CDR3: TGCGCCAGCAGCCTGGGGACAGCCTCAACTAATGAAAAACTGTTTTTT. The chain carries TRBV5-1 and TRBJ1-4; 7 bases match TRBD1. The CDR3 is made up of 16 amino acids. J gave up 0 bases and V 4 bases, and 6 bases lay outside the gene matches. The germline CDR1 and CDR2 sequences are SGHRS and YFSETQ.

In its sample, this clonotype was seen many times. The rearrangement links TRBV7-8 to TRBJ2-5, with a tentative D call TRBD2 (6 bases). CDR1 and CDR2 (germline): SGHVS, FQNEAQ. V lost 2 bases and J 2 bases, leaving 18 bases between the germline ends. This CDR3 spans 17 amino acids. The DNA for the CDR3 is TGTGCCAGCAGCTTAAATAGGCCAGCGGGTAATCAAGAGACCCAGTACTTC. Encoded protein: CASSLNRPAGNQETQYF.

The chain couples TRBV2 to TRBJ2-5; TRBD2 aligns across 7 bases. This CDR3 contains 17 residues. Germline V gene lookup returns CDR1 SNHLY and CDR2 FYNNEI. With 0 bases clipped from V and 7 bases from J, the junction kept 14 bases outside the gene matches. CDR3 nucleotide sequence: TGTGCCAGCAGTGAAGCGCTCGGGGGAGGGCTAGGAGCGACCCAGTACTTC. This encodes CASSEALGGGLGATQYF.

The chain carries TRBV10-3 and TRBJ1-2, with D perhaps TRBD1 (5 bases). The CDR3 loop spans 14 amino acids. With 3 bases removed from V and 4 bases from J, the gap between germline ends came to 12 bases. CDR1 ENHRY and CDR2 SYGVKD come from the germline V gene. CDR3 DNA sequence: TGTGCCATCAGTGAAGAGTGGGGCGTCTATGGCTACACCTTC. It codes for CAISEEWGVYGYTF.

About this clonotype: A read error may be the cause here, since a much bigger clone is one base away. The V and J genes are TRBV7-2 and TRBJ2-7; D may be TRBD1 (6 bases). CDR3 size: 15 residues. Germline V gene sequence: CDR1 SGHTA, CDR2 FQGNSA. The CDR3 spells CASSLGADRPYGQYF. The CDR3, as DNA: TGTGCCAGCAGCTTAGGGGCGGACAGACCCTACGGGCAGTACTTC.

This clonotype was seen many times. This sequence joins TRBV20-1 and TRBJ2-7; 8 nucleotides match TRBD1. Germline V lookup: CDR1 DFQATT, CDR2 SNEGSKA (reference sequence). V shed 7 bases and J 3 bases; nucleotides not matched to a gene: 5. This CDR3 contains 12 residues. CDR3 residues: CSGGQDHYEQYF. In nucleotides, the CDR3 is TGCAGTGGGGGACAGGACCACTACGAGCAGTACTTC.

This clonotype was recorded many times. This chain connects TRBV29-1 to TRBJ1-1, with D hard to call. The germline CDR1 and CDR2 sequences are SQVTM and ANQGSEA. CDR3 length: 12 residues. The V gene lost 1 base and the J gene lost 3 bases, with 6 bases spanning the gap. CDR3 in amino acids: CSVEVGDTEAFF. The CDR3, as DNA: TGCAGCGTTGAAGTCGGGGACACTGAAGCTTTCTTT.